These T cell receptor beta chains were read from a single sample in a study of cytomegalovirus exposure and HLA in healthy donors. Assay used: immunoSEQ multiplex PCR; TCRdb lists only in-frame clones, some missing. Among approximately 59,000 clones listed, 68% were seen once. The sample consisted of PBMCs. The receptors stem from a man aged 40-49 years in good health and CMV-seropositive. CDR3s include the opening cysteine and the closing phenylalanine or tryptophan. The order of the fields is V gene, J gene, clone size, D gene, CDR3 protein, CDR3 DNA. A D gene is named only where the DNA matches it firmly. Some rows have no size entry. The others give once, few or many, or a class for an expanded clone.

>TRBV6-5|TRBJ2-2|-|-
CASTYGGGITGELFF
TGTGCCAGCACTTATGGAGGGGGCATCACCGGGGAGCTGTTTTTT
>TRBV4-2|TRBJ2-1|once|TRBD2
CASSQGSGGLAHNEQFF
TGTGCCAGCAGCCAAGGCTCAGGGGGACTAGCGCATAATGAGCAGTTCTTC
>TRBV14|TRBJ1-1|-|-
CASSRLREFTEAFF
TGTGCCAGCAGCCGCCTACGAGAGTTCACTGAAGCTTTCTTT
>TRBV5-4|TRBJ2-5|-|TRBD2
CASSLHTSGGLRREQYF
TGTGCCAGCAGTCTCCATACTAGCGGGGGCTTACGGAGGGAGCAGTACTTC
>TRBV7-3|TRBJ2-3|-|-
CASSLISPPDTQYF
TGTGCCAGCAGCTTAATTAGTCCGCCAGATACGCAGTATTTT
>TRBV6-1|TRBJ1-2|-|-
CASRTGVGGYGYTF
TGTGCCAGCAGAACAGGTGTCGGAGGGTATGGCTACACCTTC
>TRBV7-9|TRBJ1-2|-|-
CSSSSTENYGYTF
TGTTCCAGCAGCTCAACAGAGAACTATGGCTACACCTTC
>TRBV6-5|TRBJ2-1|-|-
CASSYYTTGEQFF
TGTGCCAGCAGTTACTATACTACAGGAGAGCAGTTCTTC
>TRBV19|TRBJ2-3|-|-
CASSISQGIGDTQYF
TGTGCCAGTAGTATTTCCCAGGGGATCGGGGATACGCAGTATTTT
>TRBV11-2|TRBJ1-1|-|-
CASSQPRGTGGTEAFF
TGTGCCAGCAGTCAACCTCGAGGCACTGGAGGGACTGAAGCTTTCTTT
>TRBV5-6|TRBJ1-2|-|-
CASSLSTSRGYTF
TGTGCCAGCAGCTTGTCCACTAGCAGAGGCTACACCTTC
>TRBV11-2|TRBJ2-1|few|-
CASSQGLADYNEQFF
TGTGCCAGCAGCCAAGGACTGGCGGACTACAATGAGCAGTTCTTC
>TRBV10-1|TRBJ2-7|few|TRBD2
CASSAPGLAGAYEQYF
TGCGCCAGCAGTGCCCCGGGACTAGCGGGAGCCTACGAGCAGTACTTC
>TRBV6-1|TRBJ1-1|-|-
CASSFQRGMNTEAFF
TGTGCCAGCAGTTTTCAGAGGGGGATGAACACTGAAGCTTTCTTT
>TRBV19|TRBJ1-6|few|-
CASSIGDTSPLHF
TGTGCCAGTAGTATAGGGGACACCTCACCCCTCCACTTT
>TRBV5-5|TRBJ2-5|-|-
CASSPSRRETQYF
TGTGCCAGCAGCCCCTCTAGGCGGGAGACCCAGTACTTC
>TRBV25-1|TRBJ1-1|medium-sized|TRBD1
CASSVGDRVNTEAFF
TGTGCCAGCAGTGTAGGTGACAGGGTGAACACTGAAGCTTTCTTT
>TRBV6-4|TRBJ2-3|-|TRBD1
CASRKGQGGTDTQYF
TGTGCCAGCAGGAAGGGACAGGGTGGAACAGATACGCAGTATTTT
>TRBV19|TRBJ2-6|few|-
CASSIASQGGSGANVLTF
TGTGCCAGTAGTATAGCGAGTCAGGGGGGCTCTGGGGCCAACGTCCTGACTTTC
>TRBV30|TRBJ2-4|-|-
CAWRAVAKNIQYF
TGTGCCTGGAGGGCGGTAGCCAAAAACATTCAGTACTTC
>TRBV2|TRBJ2-7|-|-
CASSSRETKGYEQYF
TGTGCCAGCAGTTCGCGGGAAACAAAAGGCTACGAGCAGTACTTC
>TRBV7-8|TRBJ1-2|-|TRBD1
CASSLAHARDRANYGYTF
TGTGCCAGCAGCTTGGCTCACGCCCGGGACAGAGCTAACTATGGCTACACCTTC
>TRBV2|TRBJ2-1|-|TRBD2
CASSGASGSPNNEQFF
TGTGCCAGCAGTGGGGCTAGCGGGAGTCCTAACAATGAGCAGTTCTTC
>TRBV11-2|TRBJ2-2|few|-
CASSSSGGTGELFF
TGTGCCAGCAGCTCGAGCGGAGGCACCGGGGAGCTGTTTTTT
>TRBV30|TRBJ2-5|-|-
CAWQAVGETQYF
TGTGCCTGGCAGGCAGTCGGAGAGACCCAGTACTTC
>TRBV7-9|TRBJ2-7|few|-
CSSSLGAGQYF
TGTTCCAGCAGCTTAGGGGCAGGGCAGTACTTC
>TRBV30|TRBJ2-7|-|TRBD1
CAWRRTGTYEQYF
TGTGCCTGGAGGAGGACAGGAACCTACGAGCAGTACTTC
>TRBV2|TRBJ1-1|once|-
CASTDRNTEAFF
TGTGCCAGCACTGACAGGAACACTGAAGCTTTCTTT
>TRBV5-5|TRBJ1-6|-|-
CASSPGTSASPLHF
TGTGCCAGCAGCCCCGGGACATCGGCTTCACCCCTCCACTTT
>TRBV4-2|TRBJ2-3|once|TRBD2
CASSPAGVSDTQYF
TGTGCCAGCAGTCCAGCGGGGGTGTCAGATACGCAGTATTTT
>TRBV2|TRBJ2-1|few|TRBD1
CASSGGQGAFYNEQFF
TGTGCCAGCAGTGGAGGACAGGGGGCATTTTACAATGAGCAGTTCTTC
>TRBV6-5|TRBJ1-1|-|-
CASSSRDHTNTEAFF
TGTGCCAGCAGCTCCAGGGATCATACAAACACTGAAGCTTTCTTT
>TRBV14|TRBJ2-2|-|-
CASRRTDTGELFF
TGTGCCAGCAGACGGACAGACACCGGGGAGCTGTTTTTT
>TRBV27|TRBJ1-4|few|TRBD1
CASSLGTGWREKLFF
TGTGCCAGCAGTTTAGGGACAGGGTGGCGTGAAAAACTGTTTTTT
>TRBV15|TRBJ1-5|few|-
CATSSGLDSNQPQHF
TGTGCCACCAGCAGCGGACTGGATAGCAATCAGCCCCAGCATTTT
>TRBV29-1|TRBJ2-2|-|-
CSVESQPNTGELFF
TGCAGCGTTGAGTCACAGCCTAACACCGGGGAGCTGTTTTTT
>TRBV20-1|TRBJ2-7|-|-
CSASGGYEQYF
TGCAGTGCCTCCGGGGGCTACGAGCAGTACTTC
>TRBV6-1|TRBJ2-7|-|-
CASQTGPSEQYF
TGTGCCAGCCAGACAGGACCCTCCGAGCAGTACTTC
>TRBV2|TRBJ1-1|-|TRBD1
CASSETGEYTEAFF
TGTGCCAGCAGCGAAACAGGGGAGTACACTGAAGCTTTCTTT
>TRBV11-3|TRBJ2-1|-|TRBD2
CASRSSGNYNEQFF
TGTGCCAGCCGCTCTAGCGGGAACTACAATGAGCAGTTCTTC
>TRBV7-9|TRBJ1-5|-|TRBD1
CSSSLDRGYSNQPQHF
TGTTCCAGCAGCCTTGACAGGGGTTATAGCAATCAGCCCCAGCATTTT
>TRBV7-2|TRBJ2-2|-|-
CASSLRVGATAGELFF
TGTGCCAGCAGCCTTAGGGTGGGGGCGACCGCCGGGGAGCTGTTTTTT
>TRBV11-3|TRBJ2-3|large|-
CASSLTASTDTQYF
TGTGCCAGCAGCTTAACAGCTAGCACAGATACGCAGTATTTT
>TRBV11-3|TRBJ2-3|-|-
CASSLDALTAFDTDTQYF
TGTGCCAGCAGCTTAGATGCCCTCACAGCTTTCGACACAGATACGCAGTATTTT
>TRBV29-1|TRBJ2-2|-|TRBD2
CSVWSGANTGELFF
TGCAGCGTTTGGAGCGGGGCGAACACCGGGGAGCTGTTTTTT
>TRBV4-3|TRBJ2-7|few|TRBD2
CASSQEGLAGFYEQYF
TGCGCCAGCAGCCAAGAAGGGTTAGCGGGGTTCTACGAGCAGTACTTC
>TRBV6-5|TRBJ2-1|few|-
CASSSTGFSYNEQFF
TGTGCCAGCAGTTCCACGGGGTTCTCCTACAATGAGCAGTTCTTC
>TRBV27|TRBJ2-1|-|TRBD2
CASSLSAGGGNEQFF
TGTGCCAGCAGTTTATCGGCGGGAGGAGGTAATGAGCAGTTCTTC
>TRBV27|TRBJ2-7|-|TRBD2
CASSFPERGEQYF
TGTGCCAGCAGTTTCCCCGAGCGGGGCGAGCAGTACTTC
>TRBV10-1|TRBJ2-7|once|-
CASSESKVSGAYEQYF
TGCGCCAGCAGTGAGTCGAAGGTAAGCGGAGCCTACGAGCAGTACTTC
>TRBV7-2|TRBJ2-3|-|TRBD2
CASSRLAGAGGTDTQYF
TGTGCCAGCAGCCGTCTAGCGGGGGCAGGAGGGACAGATACGCAGTATTTT
>TRBV25-1|TRBJ2-1|-|-
CASRESLPYNEQFF
TGTGCCAGCAGGGAGTCGCTTCCTTACAATGAGCAGTTCTTC
>TRBV7-9|TRBJ2-2|few|TRBD2
CASSKPSGRNIGELFF
TGTGCCAGCAGCAAACCTAGCGGGAGGAATATCGGGGAGCTGTTTTTT